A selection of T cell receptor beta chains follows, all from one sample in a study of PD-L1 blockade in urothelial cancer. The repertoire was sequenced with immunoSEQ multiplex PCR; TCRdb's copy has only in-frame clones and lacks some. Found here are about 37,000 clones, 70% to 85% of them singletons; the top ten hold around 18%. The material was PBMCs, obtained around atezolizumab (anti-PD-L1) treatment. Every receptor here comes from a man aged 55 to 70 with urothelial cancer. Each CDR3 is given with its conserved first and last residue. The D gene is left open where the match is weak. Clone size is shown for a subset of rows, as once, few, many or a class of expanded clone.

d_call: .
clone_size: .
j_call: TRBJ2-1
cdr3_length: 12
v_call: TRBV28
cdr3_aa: CASSFLSRGQFF
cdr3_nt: TGTGCCAGCAGTTTCCTCAGCCGGGGGCAGTTCTTC

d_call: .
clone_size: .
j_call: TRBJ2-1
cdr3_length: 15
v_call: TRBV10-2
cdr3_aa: CASSGDRSSYNEQFF
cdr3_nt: TGCGCCAGCAGTGGCGATAGGAGCTCCTACAATGAGCAGTTCTTC

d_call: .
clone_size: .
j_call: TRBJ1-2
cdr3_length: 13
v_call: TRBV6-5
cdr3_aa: CASSYSAAYGYTF
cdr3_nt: TGTGCCAGCAGTTACTCGGCTGCCTATGGCTACACCTTC

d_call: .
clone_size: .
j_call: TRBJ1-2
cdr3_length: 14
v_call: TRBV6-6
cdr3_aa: CASSYRSSNYGYTF
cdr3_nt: TGTGCCAGCAGTTACAGGAGCAGTAACTATGGCTACACCTTC

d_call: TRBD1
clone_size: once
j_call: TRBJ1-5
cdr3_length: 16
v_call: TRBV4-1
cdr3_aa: CASSLGQGMSNQPQHF
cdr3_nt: TGCGCCAGCAGCCTGGGACAGGGGATGAGCAATCAGCCCCAGCATTTT

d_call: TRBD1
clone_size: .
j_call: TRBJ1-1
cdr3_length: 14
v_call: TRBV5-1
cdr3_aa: CASSSGTGNTEAFF
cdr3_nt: TGCGCCAGCAGCTCGGGGACAGGGAACACTGAAGCTTTCTTT

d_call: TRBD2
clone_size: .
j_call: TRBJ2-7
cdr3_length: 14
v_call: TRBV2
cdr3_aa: CASSESWGRDEQYF
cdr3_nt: TGTGCCAGCAGTGAAAGTTGGGGGAGGGACGAGCAGTACTTC

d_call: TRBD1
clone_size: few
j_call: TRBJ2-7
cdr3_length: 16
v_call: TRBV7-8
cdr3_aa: CASSGLTGGESYEQYF
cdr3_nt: TGTGCCAGCAGCGGTCTGACAGGGGGCGAGTCCTACGAGCAGTACTTC

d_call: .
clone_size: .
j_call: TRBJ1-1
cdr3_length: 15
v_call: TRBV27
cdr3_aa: CASSPTGSRNTEAFF
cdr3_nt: TGTGCCAGCAGTCCCACAGGCAGCCGGAACACTGAAGCTTTCTTT

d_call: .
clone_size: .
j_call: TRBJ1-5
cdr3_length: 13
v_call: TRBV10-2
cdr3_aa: CASRGGENQPQHF
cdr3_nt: TGCGCCAGCCGGGGCGGGGAGAATCAGCCCCAGCATTTT

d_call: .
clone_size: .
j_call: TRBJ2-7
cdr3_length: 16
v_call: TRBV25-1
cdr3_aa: CASSPLASGRSYEQYF
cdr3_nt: TGTGCCAGCAGTCCCCTGGCGTCAGGTAGATCCTACGAGCAGTACTTC

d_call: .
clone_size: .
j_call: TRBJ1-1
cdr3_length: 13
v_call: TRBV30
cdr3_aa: CAWRTKENTEAFF
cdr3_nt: TGTGCCTGGAGGACAAAAGAGAACACTGAAGCTTTCTTT

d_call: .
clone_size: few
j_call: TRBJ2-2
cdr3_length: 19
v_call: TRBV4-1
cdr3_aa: CASSQGRPVQGDYTGELFF
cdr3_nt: TGCGCCAGCAGCCAAGGCCGTCCCGTTCAGGGCGATTACACCGGGGAGCTGTTTTTT

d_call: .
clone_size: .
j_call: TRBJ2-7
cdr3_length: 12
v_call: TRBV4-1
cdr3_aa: CASSRTVSEQYF
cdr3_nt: TGCGCCAGCAGCCGAACAGTGAGCGAGCAGTACTTC

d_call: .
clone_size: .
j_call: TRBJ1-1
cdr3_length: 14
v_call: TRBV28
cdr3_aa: CASSYNGARTEAFF
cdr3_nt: TGTGCCAGCAGTTATAATGGGGCCAGGACCGAAGCTTTCTTT

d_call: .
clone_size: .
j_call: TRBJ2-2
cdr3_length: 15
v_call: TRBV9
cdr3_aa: CASRLGGANTGELFF
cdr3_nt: TGTGCCAGCAGGTTGGGGGGGGCTAACACCGGGGAGCTGTTTTTT

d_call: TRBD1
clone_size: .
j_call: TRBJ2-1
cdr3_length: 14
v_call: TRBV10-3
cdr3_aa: CAISIGGASNEQFF
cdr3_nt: TGTGCCATCAGCATAGGGGGCGCATCAAATGAGCAGTTCTTC

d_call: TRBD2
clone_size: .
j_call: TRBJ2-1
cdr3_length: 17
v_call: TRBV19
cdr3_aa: CASSHYSGTSSYNEQFF
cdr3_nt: TGTGCCAGTAGTCACTATAGCGGGACATCCTCCTACAATGAGCAGTTCTTC

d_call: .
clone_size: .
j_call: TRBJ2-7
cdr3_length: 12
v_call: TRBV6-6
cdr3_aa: CASSSGFPEQYF
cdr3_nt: TGTGCCAGCAGTTCAGGTTTCCCCGAGCAGTACTTC

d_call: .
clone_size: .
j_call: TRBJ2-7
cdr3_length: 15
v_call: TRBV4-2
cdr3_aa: CASSQDSAGLNEQYF
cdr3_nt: TGTGCCAGCAGCCAAGATTCAGCAGGGCTGAACGAGCAGTACTTC

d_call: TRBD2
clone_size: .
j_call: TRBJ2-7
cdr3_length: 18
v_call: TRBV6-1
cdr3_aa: CASSEATTSGGDYYEQYF
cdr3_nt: TGTGCCAGCAGTGAAGCGACGACTAGCGGGGGGGATTACTACGAGCAGTACTTC

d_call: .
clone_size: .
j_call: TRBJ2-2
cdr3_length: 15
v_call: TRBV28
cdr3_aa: CASKLGVSLAGELFF
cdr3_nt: TGTGCCAGCAAGCTAGGGGTTTCGTTAGCCGGGGAGCTGTTTTTT

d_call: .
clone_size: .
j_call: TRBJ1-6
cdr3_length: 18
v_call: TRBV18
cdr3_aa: CASSPLMTPGSYNSPLHF
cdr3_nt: TGTGCCAGCTCACCACTGATGACACCTGGCTCCTATAATTCACCCCTCCACTTT

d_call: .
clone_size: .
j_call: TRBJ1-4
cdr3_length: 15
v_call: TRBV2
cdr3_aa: CASGGTRQEYEKLFF
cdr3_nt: TGTGCCAGCGGGGGAACGAGACAGGAGTATGAAAAACTGTTTTTT

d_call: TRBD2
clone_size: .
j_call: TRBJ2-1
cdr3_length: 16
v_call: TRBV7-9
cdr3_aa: CASSFTTSGGYNEQFF
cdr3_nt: TGTGCCAGCAGCTTTACGACTAGCGGGGGTTACAATGAGCAGTTCTTC

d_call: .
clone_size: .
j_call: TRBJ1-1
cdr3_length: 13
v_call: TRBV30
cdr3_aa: CAWIWGVATEAFF
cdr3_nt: TGTGCCTGGATCTGGGGAGTCGCCACTGAAGCTTTCTTT

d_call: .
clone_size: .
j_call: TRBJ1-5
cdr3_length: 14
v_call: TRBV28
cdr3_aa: CASSPRQVAQPQHF
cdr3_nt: TGTGCCAGCAGCCCCCGACAGGTTGCTCAGCCCCAGCATTTT

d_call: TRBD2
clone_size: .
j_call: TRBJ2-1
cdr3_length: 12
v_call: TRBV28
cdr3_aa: CGLAGRGNEQFF
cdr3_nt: TGTGGACTAGCGGGTAGAGGGAATGAGCAGTTCTTC

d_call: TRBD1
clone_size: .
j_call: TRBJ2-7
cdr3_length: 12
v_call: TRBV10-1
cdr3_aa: CATYRGYYEQYF
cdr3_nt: TGCGCCACCTACAGGGGTTACTACGAGCAGTACTTC

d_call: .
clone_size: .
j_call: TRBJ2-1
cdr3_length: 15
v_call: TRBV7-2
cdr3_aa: CASSLDSGSYNEQFF
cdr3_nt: TGTGCCAGCAGCCTGGATTCGGGCTCCTACAATGAGCAGTTCTTC

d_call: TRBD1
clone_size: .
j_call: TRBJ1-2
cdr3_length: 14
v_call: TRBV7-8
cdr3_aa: CASSLVGTGSGYTF
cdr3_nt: TGTGCCAGCAGCTTAGTGGGGACAGGGAGTGGCTACACCTTC

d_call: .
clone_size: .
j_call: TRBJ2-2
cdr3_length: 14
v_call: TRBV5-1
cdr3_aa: CAGRVLPYTGELFF
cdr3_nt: TGCGCCGGGAGAGTTTTGCCGTACACCGGGGAGCTGTTTTTT

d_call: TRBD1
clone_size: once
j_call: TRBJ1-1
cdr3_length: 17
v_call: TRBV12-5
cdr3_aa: CASGLGDRGPVNTEAFF
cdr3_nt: TGTGCTAGTGGTTTGGGGGACAGGGGGCCGGTGAACACTGAAGCTTTCTTT

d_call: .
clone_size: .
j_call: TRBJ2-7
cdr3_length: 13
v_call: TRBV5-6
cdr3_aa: CASSLLSTYEQYF
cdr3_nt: TGTGCCAGCAGCTTGCTAAGTACCTACGAGCAGTACTTC

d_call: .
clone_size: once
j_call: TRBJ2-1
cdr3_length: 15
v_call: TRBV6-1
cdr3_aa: CASSPPGKRRDEQFF
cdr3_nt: TGTGCCAGCAGTCCCCCGGGAAAACGGCGCGATGAGCAGTTCTTC